This TCR beta chain was sequenced for a study of T cell responses to AZD1222 COVID-19 vaccine. Details on this clone: Its specificity is unknown.

Repertoires were generated with immunoSEQ multiplex PCR, while TCRdb's copy carries only in-frame clones and drops some. Of fewer than 120,000 clones listed, about 85% are singletons. The study's findings and limits: Repertoires were collected only later (after the peak T cell response had occurred). The sample set comprised mostly white British donors with more females, and clonal diversity was possibly underestimated. Regions left unmutated in variants are reportedly the target of nearly half of spike-specific TCRs. At 160-218 and 743-854, vaccine-associated CD4 TCRs were dominant, and they spanned spike.

The sample in question was peripheral blood, obtained on day 0 of AZD1222 vaccination. The sequence derives from an adult in good health.

CDR3: CASSLDRQTDTEAFF. In DNA form, the CDR3 reads TGCGCCAGCAGCTTGGACCGGCAGACGGACACTGAAGCTTTCTTT. The chain couples TRBV5-1 to TRBJ1-1; D is unresolved. V was cut by 0 bases and J by 3 bases, with 12 bases left in between. The CDR3 has 15 residues. Germline V gives CDR1 SGHRS, CDR2 YFSETQ.